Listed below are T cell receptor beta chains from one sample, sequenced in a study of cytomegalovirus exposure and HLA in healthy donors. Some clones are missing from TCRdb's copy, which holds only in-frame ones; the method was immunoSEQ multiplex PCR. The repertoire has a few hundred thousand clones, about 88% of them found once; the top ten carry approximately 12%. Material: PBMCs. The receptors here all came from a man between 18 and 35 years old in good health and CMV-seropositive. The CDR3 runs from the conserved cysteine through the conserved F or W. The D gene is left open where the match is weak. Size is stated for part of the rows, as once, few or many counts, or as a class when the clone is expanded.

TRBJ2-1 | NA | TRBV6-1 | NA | CASSTPRGSGNEQFF | TGTGCCAGCAGTACCCCGAGAGGGTCGGGAAATGAGCAGTTCTTC
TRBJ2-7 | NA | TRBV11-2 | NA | CASRVPGLSYEQYF | TGTGCCAGCAGAGTTCCGGGTTTATCTTACGAGCAGTACTTC
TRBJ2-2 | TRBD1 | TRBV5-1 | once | CASSSDRGLYTGELFF | TGCGCCAGCAGCTCGGACAGGGGGCTGTACACCGGGGAGCTGTTTTTT
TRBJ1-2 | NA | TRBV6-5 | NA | CASSDNRANYGYTF | TGTGCCAGCAGCGACAACAGGGCCAACTATGGCTACACCTTC
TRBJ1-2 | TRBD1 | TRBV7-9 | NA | CASSLAGGQGAYGYTF | TGTGCCAGCAGCTTAGCGGGTGGACAGGGGGCATATGGCTACACCTTC
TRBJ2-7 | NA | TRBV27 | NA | CASGSGYEQYF | TGTGCCAGCGGGAGCGGGTACGAGCAGTACTTC
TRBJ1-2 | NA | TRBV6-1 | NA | CASSEGTSIGGYTF | TGTGCCAGCAGTGAAGGGACTTCAATCGGTGGCTACACCTTC
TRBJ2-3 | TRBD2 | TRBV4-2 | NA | CASSQAGGPTDTQYF | TGTGCCAGCAGCCAAGCGGGAGGGCCCACAGATACGCAGTATTTT
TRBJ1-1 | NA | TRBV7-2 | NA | CASSFLAYTEAFF | TGTGCCAGCAGCTTCCTGGCGTACACTGAAGCTTTCTTT
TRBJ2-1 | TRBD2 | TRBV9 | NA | CASSKEGGRAVEQFF | TGTGCCAGCAGCAAGGAAGGCGGGAGGGCAGTTGAGCAGTTCTTC
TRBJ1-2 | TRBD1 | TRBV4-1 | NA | CASGTRTGPPYGYTF | TGCGCCAGCGGTACAAGGACAGGACCCCCCTATGGCTACACCTTC
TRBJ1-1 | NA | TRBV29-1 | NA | CSVEWAKNTEAFF | TGCAGCGTTGAATGGGCCAAGAACACTGAAGCTTTCTTT
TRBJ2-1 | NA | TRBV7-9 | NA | CASSRDSVAGEQFF | TGTGCCAGCAGCCGGGACTCCGTCGCGGGTGAGCAGTTCTTC
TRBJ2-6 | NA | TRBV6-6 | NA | CASRPPGRNGANVLTF | TGTGCCAGCAGACCCCCCGGGAGAAATGGGGCCAACGTCCTGACTTTC
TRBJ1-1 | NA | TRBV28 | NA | CASSFRRNTEAFF | TGTGCCAGCAGTTTTAGGAGGAACACTGAAGCTTTCTTT
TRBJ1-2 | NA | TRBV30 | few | CAWNPQIGYGYTF | TGTGCCTGGAACCCCCAGATTGGGTATGGCTACACCTTC
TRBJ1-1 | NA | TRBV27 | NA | CASSRGLSKAEAFF | TGTGCCAGCAGCAGGGGACTATCGAAGGCTGAAGCTTTCTTT
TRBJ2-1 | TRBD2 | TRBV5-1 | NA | CASSYGLAGVDYNEQFF | TGCGCCAGCAGCTACGGACTAGCGGGAGTCGACTACAATGAGCAGTTCTTC
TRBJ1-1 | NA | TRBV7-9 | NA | CASSLGEGDTEAFF | TGTGCCAGCAGCTTAGGGGAAGGGGACACTGAAGCTTTCTTT
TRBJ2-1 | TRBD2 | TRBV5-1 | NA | CASSPFAGGLEQFF | TGCGCCAGCAGCCCCTTCGCGGGAGGTCTTGAGCAGTTCTTC
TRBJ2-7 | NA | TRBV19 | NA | CASSIPSTKSYEQYF | TGTGCCAGTAGTATCCCCTCGACCAAATCCTACGAGCAGTACTTC
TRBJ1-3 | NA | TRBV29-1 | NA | CSVGLQGNTIYF | TGCAGCGTTGGCCTCCAAGGAAACACCATATATTTT
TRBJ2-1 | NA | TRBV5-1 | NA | CASSLEPTGTPSYNEQFF | TGCGCCAGCAGCTTGGAACCCACCGGGACACCCTCCTACAATGAGCAGTTCTTC
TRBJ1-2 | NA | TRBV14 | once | CASSQDAAGRYGYTF | TGTGCCAGCAGCCAAGACGCCGCAGGGAGATATGGCTACACCTTC
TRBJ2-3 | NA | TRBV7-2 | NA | CASSPGTSTSTDTQYF | TGTGCCAGCAGCCCAGGGACTTCAACTAGCACAGATACGCAGTATTTT
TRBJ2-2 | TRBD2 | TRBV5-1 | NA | CASSRGLAGGKTGELFF | TGCGCCAGCAGCCGAGGACTAGCGGGAGGTAAAACCGGGGAGCTGTTTTTT
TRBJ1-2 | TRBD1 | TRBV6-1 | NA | CASSLDRAPIYGYTF | TGTGCCAGCAGCCTGGACAGGGCACCTATCTATGGCTACACCTTC
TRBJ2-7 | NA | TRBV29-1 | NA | CSVAGLPEDEQYF | TGCAGCGTCGCTGGACTACCGGAAGACGAGCAGTACTTC
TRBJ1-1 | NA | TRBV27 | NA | CASRPLMWNTEAFF | TGTGCCAGCAGACCTCTTATGTGGAACACTGAAGCTTTCTTT
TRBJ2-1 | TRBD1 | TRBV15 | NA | CATSTDRDNEQFF | TGTGCCACCAGCACGGACAGGGACAATGAGCAGTTCTTC
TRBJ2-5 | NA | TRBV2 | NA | CASTKEVGETQYF | TGTGCCAGCACCAAAGAGGTGGGGGAGACCCAGTACTTC
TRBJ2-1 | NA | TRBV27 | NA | CASSTSYNEQFF | TGTGCCAGCAGTACGTCCTACAATGAGCAGTTCTTC
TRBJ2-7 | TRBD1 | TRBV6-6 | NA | CASSYDGQGPLGEQYF | TGTGCCAGCAGTTACGACGGACAGGGACCCCTCGGGGAGCAGTACTTC
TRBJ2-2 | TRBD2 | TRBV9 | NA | CASSVVWTSGNTGELFF | TGTGCCAGCAGCGTAGTATGGACTAGCGGTAACACCGGGGAGCTGTTTTTT
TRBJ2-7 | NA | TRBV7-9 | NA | CASRKGSSSYEQYF | TGTGCCAGCAGGAAGGGAAGTTCCTCCTACGAGCAGTACTTC
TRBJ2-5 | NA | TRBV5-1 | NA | CASSGTSQETQYF | TGCGCCAGTTCAGGAACCTCTCAAGAGACCCAGTACTTC
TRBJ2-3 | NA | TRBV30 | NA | CAWSLQGRADTQYF | TGTGCCTGGAGTCTGCAGGGGAGAGCAGATACGCAGTATTTT